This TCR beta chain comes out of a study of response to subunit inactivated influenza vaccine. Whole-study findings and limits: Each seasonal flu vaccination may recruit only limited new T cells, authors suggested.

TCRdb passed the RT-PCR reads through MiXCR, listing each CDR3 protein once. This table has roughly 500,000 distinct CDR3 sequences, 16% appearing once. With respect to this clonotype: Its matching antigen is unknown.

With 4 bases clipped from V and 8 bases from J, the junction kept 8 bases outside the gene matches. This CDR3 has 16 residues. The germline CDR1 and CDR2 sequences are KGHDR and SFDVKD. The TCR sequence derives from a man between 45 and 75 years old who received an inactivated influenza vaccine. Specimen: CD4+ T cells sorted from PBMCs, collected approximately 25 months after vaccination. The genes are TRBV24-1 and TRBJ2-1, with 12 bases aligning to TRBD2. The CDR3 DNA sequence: TGTGCCACCAGTGACCTGACTAGCGGGGGATCTCATGAGCAGTTCTTC. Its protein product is CATSDLTSGGSHEQFF.